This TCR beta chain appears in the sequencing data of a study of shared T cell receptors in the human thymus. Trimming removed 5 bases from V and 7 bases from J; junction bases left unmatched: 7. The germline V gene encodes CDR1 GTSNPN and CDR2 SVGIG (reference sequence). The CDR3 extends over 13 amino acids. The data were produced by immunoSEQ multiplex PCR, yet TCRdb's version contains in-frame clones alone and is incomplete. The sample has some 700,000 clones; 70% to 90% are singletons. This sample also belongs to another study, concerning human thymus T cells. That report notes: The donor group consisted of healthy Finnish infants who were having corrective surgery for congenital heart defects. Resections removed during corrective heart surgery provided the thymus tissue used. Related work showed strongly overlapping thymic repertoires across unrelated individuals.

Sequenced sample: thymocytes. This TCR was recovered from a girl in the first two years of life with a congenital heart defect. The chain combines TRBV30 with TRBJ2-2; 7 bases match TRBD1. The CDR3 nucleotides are TGTGCCTGGGGTGACAGGGCGGGCGGGGAGCTGTTTTTT. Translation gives CAWGDRAGGELFF.